Only one count was recorded for the clone carrying this T cell receptor beta chain. The data derive from a study of OX40 agonist ivuxolimab in advanced cancers. With 5 bases removed from V and 7 bases from J, the gap between germline ends came to 17 bases. Germline V lookup: CDR1 SGHTA, CDR2 FQGNSA. The CDR3 runs 14 residues. Sequencing was performed with immunoSEQ multiplex PCR; in TCRdb, only in-frame clones are kept and a portion is missing. Of about 150,000 clones listed, approximately 94% are singletons. This TCR came from an adult with an advanced solid tumor such as melanoma, head and neck, liver or kidney cancer. V usage is TRBV7-2 and J usage is TRBJ1-2; D gene unclear. The input for sequencing was CD4+ or CD8+ T cells sorted from blood, taken in a trial of the OX40 agonist ivuxolimab. The CDR3 DNA is TGTGCCAGCAGCATCCTTCTTGGTTCCGCTGGCTACACCTTC. Protein: CASSILLGSAGYTF.